This TCR beta chain derives from a study of cytomegalovirus exposure and HLA in healthy donors. Study-wide points: The study had only CMV serostatus as immune exposure information.

The PCR contained 60 Vbeta and 13 Jbeta primers. Method: immunoSEQ multiplex PCR; TCRdb's copy keeps in-frame clones and lacks some. This table holds 99,000 or so clones, about 83% found once. The CDR3 is made up of 17 amino acids. CDR1 and CDR2 from the germline V gene are SGHRS and YFSETQ. V was cut by 0 bases and J by 8 bases, with 23 bases left in between. Notes on this clone: Its antigen is unidentified.

The V gene is TRBV5-1, the J gene TRBJ1-2, with D possibly being TRBD1 (6 bases). The sequenced sample consisted of PBMCs. The TCR was taken from a female donor in good health and CMV-seropositive. CDR3 amino acids: CASSLEGLGQIFWGYTF. The CDR3 DNA reads as TGCGCCAGCAGCTTGGAAGGTCTTGGACAGATATTTTGGGGCTACACCTTC.